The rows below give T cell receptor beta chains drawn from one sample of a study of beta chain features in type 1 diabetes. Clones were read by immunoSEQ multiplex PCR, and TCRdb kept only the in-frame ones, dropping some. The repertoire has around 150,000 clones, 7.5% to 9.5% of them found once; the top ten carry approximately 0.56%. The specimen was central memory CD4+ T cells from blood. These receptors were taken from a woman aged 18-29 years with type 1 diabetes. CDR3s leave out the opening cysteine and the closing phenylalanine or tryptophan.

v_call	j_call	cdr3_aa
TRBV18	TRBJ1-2	ASSPTTNLGDGYT
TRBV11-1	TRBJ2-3	ASSPGGVRTTDTQY
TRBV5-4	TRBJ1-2	ASSGGQSGGYGYT
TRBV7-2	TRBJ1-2	ASSQGTEARGYT
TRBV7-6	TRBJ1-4	ASSLGATNEKLF
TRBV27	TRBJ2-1	ASSLYRGYNEQF
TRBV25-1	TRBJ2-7	ASSDQGALREQY
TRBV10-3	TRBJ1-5	AIRDRESPQH
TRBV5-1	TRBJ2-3	ASSLGTTGDTQY
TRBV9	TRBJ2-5	ASSVVGGGGETQY
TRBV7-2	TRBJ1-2	ASSLDRNVGGYT
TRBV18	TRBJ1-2	ASSPVSGQGGYGYT
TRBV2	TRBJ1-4	ASSVEGTGSEKLF
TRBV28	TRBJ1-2	ASSPGDRGPGGYT
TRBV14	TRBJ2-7	ASSQAGVYEQY
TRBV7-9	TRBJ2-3	ASSRDKSTDTQY
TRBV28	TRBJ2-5	ASSLLGGGPETQY
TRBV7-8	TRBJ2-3	ASSLRFSGSSTDTQY
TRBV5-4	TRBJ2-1	ASSLVSEQF
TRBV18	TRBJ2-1	ASSRPTGTGGGEQF
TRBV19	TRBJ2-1	ASSPQRGTQF
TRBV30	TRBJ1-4	AWSKVSLVTGELF
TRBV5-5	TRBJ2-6	ASSGIAVSGANVLT
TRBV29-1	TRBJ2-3	SVLVSANTQY
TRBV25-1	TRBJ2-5	ASSGTVQETQY
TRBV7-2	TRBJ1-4	ASSTGPADEKLF
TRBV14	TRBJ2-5	ASSQRVQETQY
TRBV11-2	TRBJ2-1	ASNRAGTYNEQF
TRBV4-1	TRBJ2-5	ASSHPAVGGETQY
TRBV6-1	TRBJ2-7	ASRGQGDTYEQY
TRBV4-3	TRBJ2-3	ASSQVQAGTDTQY
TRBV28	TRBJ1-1	ASSLWSGGSTEAF
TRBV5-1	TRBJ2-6	ASSLTGTGLDGANVLT
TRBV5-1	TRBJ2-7	ASSPLRQSTSPEQY
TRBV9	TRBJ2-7	ASSQGQGPLEQY
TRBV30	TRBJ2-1	AWKRTSGPYNEQF
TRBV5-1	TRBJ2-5	ASRQGLAGDGETQY
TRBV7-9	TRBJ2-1	ASTPLAGENYNEQF
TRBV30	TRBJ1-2	ARTMGRSNNNYGYT
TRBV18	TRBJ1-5	ASSRDRGNQPQH
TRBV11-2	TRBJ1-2	ASSLEGSPGGYT
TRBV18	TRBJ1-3	ASYGGRSGNTIY
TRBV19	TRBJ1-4	ASTALTENEKLF
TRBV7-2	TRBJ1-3	ASSPGTVSGNTIY
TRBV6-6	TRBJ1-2	ASRNGQGTYGYT
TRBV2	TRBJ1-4	ASRYRVATNEKLF
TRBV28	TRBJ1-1	ASSHDRDHTEAF
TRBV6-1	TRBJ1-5	ASRLGVGQPQH
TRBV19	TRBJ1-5	ASSKGQNSQPQH
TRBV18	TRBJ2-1	ASSPATSGVSYNEQF
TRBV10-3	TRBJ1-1	AISESIGSGNTEAF
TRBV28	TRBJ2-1	ASSSPRGPVGNEQF
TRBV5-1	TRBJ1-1	ASSLTPAEAF
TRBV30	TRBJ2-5	ACAQGYQETQY
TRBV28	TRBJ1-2	ASGLTDYGYT
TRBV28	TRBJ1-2	ASSFSDREYYGYT